One TCR beta chain is described in this entry. What it binds is unknown. Assay: immunoSEQ multiplex PCR; the TCRdb copy retains only in-frame clones and omits some. The sample has about 680,000 clones, 92% seen once. The data were taken from a study of shared clonotypes between healthy human individuals. Study-level points and caveats: Between a handful of donors, naive CD4 clonotypes were shared at a level of around 4.8%.

Terminally differentiated effector memory CD45RA+ cells were left out of the naive CD8 fraction, which was CD45RO-negative and positively selected for CCR7. Donors were healthy HIV-negative adults without recently reported acute infections or vaccinations. Each donor was a Caucasian adult residing in Nashville, Tennessee. Germline V gene lookup returns CDR1 SGDLS and CDR2 YYNGEE. The CDR3 contains 15 residues. V gave up 3 bases and J gave up 0 bases; unmatched junction bases: 3. The receptor was isolated from a man aged 30 to 39 in good health. This chain links TRBV9 with TRBJ1-3; the match to TRBD1 covers 7 bases. The sample was naive CD8+ T cells sorted from blood. The CDR3 region is CASSEGQASGNTIYF. Here the CDR3 DNA reads TGTGCCAGCAGCGAAGGACAGGCCTCTGGAAACACCATATATTTT. Full variable domain (remainder filled in from reference TRBV9 and TRBJ1-3): DSGVTQTPKHLITATGQRVTLRCSPRSGDLSVYWYQQSLDQGLQFLIQYYNGEERAKGNILERFSAQQFPDLHSELNLSSLELGDSALYFCASSEGQASGNTIYFGEGSWLTVV.